The 18 T cell receptor beta chains presented below share a single source sample, sequenced in a study of T cell changes during pregnancy in multiple sclerosis. Here immunoSEQ multiplex PCR was the method, and the copy in TCRdb shows in-frame clones only, minus some. The sample shows about 89,000 clones, around 94% of them seen only once. The sequenced sample was peripheral blood, obtained in the third trimester of pregnancy. The receptors originated from a female donor with multiple sclerosis, enrolled in a pregnancy study.

The CDR3 DNA sequence: TGTGCCAGCAGCTTATCCCCCTCGGACAGGTTTGGTGAAAAACTGTTTTTT. Its translation is CASSLSPSDRFGEKLFF. V is TRBV7-6 and J is TRBJ1-4; 7 bases line up with TRBD1. The V gene's germline CDR1 is SGHVS and CDR2 FNYEAQ. V lost 2 bases and J lost 7; bases outside the gene matches: 13. The length of the CDR3 is 17 residues.

The rearrangement uses TRBV4-3 and TRBJ1-2; D might be TRBD1 (5 bases). The CDR3 is made up of 16 amino acids. The V gene lost 3 bases and the J gene lost 2 bases, with 16 bases spanning the gap. From germline, CDR1 is LGHNA and CDR2 YSLEER. The CDR3 nucleotides are TGCGCCAGCAGCCATAGAATCGAGACAGCGAACTATGGCTACACCTTC. This encodes CASSHRIETANYGYTF.

The chain employs TRBV27 and TRBJ1-2; D remains unclear. This CDR3 spans 16 amino acids. Germline-derived CDR1 and CDR2 are MNHEY and SMNVEV (reference sequence). V was trimmed by 1 base and J by 4 bases, leaving 16 bases between them. The CDR3 coding sequence is TGTGCCAGCAGTTTATGGCCCCGGAGCAGCTCCTATGGCTACACCTTC. Amino acid sequence: CASSLWPRSSSYGYTF.

V is TRBV5-1 and J is TRBJ1-4; 7 bases are a match to TRBD1. Germline CDR1 SGHRS, CDR2 YFSETQ. This CDR3 has 16 residues. The V gene end was trimmed by 2 bases and the J gene end by 4 bases; junction bases not matched to a gene: 8. CDR3 sequence: CASSLRSGQYNEKLFF. The CDR3, as DNA: TGCGCCAGCAGCTTACGATCGGGACAGTATAATGAAAAACTGTTTTTT.

On this clone: Germline and junction disagree at one end, which may indicate a read error. This chain links TRBV27 with TRBJ2-7; possibly TRBD1 for D (5 bases). This CDR3 contains 13 residues. Germline assignment: CDR1 MNHEY and CDR2 SMNVEV (reference sequence). CDR3 region: CASRPGQSYEQCF. The DNA for the CDR3 is TGTGCCAGCAGACCCGGACAATCCTACGAGCAGTGCTTC.

This chain links TRBV7-9 with TRBJ2-4; TRBD1 might be the D (7 bases). The germline gives CDR1 SEHNR, CDR2 FQNEAQ (reference sequence). Trimming took 5 bases from V and 3 from J, leaving 17 bases between them. The CDR3 extends over 16 amino acids. The CDR3 region has the DNA TGTGCCAGCAGCCCTCCGCGGCAGGGGGGCAAAAACATTCAGTACTTC. This gives the protein CASSPPRQGGKNIQYF.

The V call is TRBV5-4, the J call TRBJ1-1, with D hard to call. Per germline, CDR1 SGHNT and CDR2 YYREEE (reference sequence). This CDR3 contains 13 residues. Trimming took off 3 bases at V and 6 bases at J, with 12 bases between the two ends. The CDR3 nucleotides are TGTGCCAGCAGCTCCCCGGTGGGAGCTGAAGCTTTCTTT. Amino acids: CASSSPVGAEAFF.

The chain joins TRBV27 to TRBJ2-7; 8 bases are a match to TRBD2. CDR3 length: 13 residues. Germline CDR1 MNHEY, CDR2 SMNVEV (reference sequence). Unmatched junction bases numbered 1, after V lost 3 bases and J lost 3 bases. In nucleotides, the CDR3 is TGTGCCAGCAGTTTCGGGACTAGCTACGAGCAGTACTTC. Its protein product is CASSFGTSYEQYF.

The CDR3 here is CASRITGGTEAFF. DNA of the CDR3: TGCGCCAGCAGGATTACAGGGGGCACTGAAGCTTTCTTT. The V and J genes are TRBV10-1 and TRBJ1-1, with 8 positions matching TRBD1. Germline V gene lookup returns CDR1 WNHNN and CDR2 SYGVQD (reference sequence). The trim removed 6 bases at V and 4 bases at J, leaving 4 bases unmatched. The CDR3 sequence is 13 residues long.

This chain uses TRBV19 with TRBJ1-1; D not resolved. Trimming shortened V by 7 bases and J by 0 bases, and 9 bases separated the two germline ends. This CDR3 has 13 residues. Per the germline V gene, CDR1 is LNHDA and CDR2 is SQIVND (reference sequence). This chain's CDR3 is CASKIGMNTEAFF. Written as DNA, the CDR3 is TGTGCCAGTAAAATCGGGATGAACACTGAAGCTTTCTTT.

The rearrangement joins TRBV6-5 to TRBJ1-1; TRBD1 matches 7 bases. The CDR3 consists of 15 residues. The germline V gene has CDR1 MNHEY and CDR2 SVGAGI. The junction had 3 bases not matched to a gene; V was cut back by 0 bases and J by 2 bases. CDR3 amino acids: CASSYSAGGNTEAFF. The CDR3 coding sequence is TGTGCCAGCAGTTACTCGGCAGGGGGTAACACTGAAGCTTTCTTT.

The chain recombines TRBV19 with TRBJ2-1; 11 positions match TRBD2. The J segment lost 5 bases and the V segment lost 2 bases, leaving 2 bases of the junction unmatched. The CDR3 is 15 amino acids. Germline assignment: CDR1 LNHDA and CDR2 SQIVND (reference sequence). DNA for the CDR3: TGTGCCAGTAGTATATTACTAGCGGGGGACAATGAGCAGTTCTTC. Translated: CASSILLAGDNEQFF. The variable domain in full, with the rest retrieved from reference TRBV19 and TRBJ2-1, is DGGITQSPKYLFRKEGQNVTLSCEQNLNHDAMYWYRQDPGQGLRLIYYSQIVNDFQKGDIAEGYSVSREKKESFPLTVTSAQKNPTAFYLCASSILLAGDNEQFFGPGTRLTVL.

The gene calls are TRBV4-2 and TRBJ2-1, with D perhaps TRBD2 (6 bases). Trimming took 4 bases from V and 7 from J, leaving 14 bases between them. Looked up from germline, CDR1 is LGHNA and CDR2 is YNFKEQ. The CDR3 extends over 14 amino acids. CDR3 amino acids: CASSRGGNGNEQFF. CDR3 DNA: TGTGCCAGCAGCCGCGGCGGGAACGGTAATGAGCAGTTCTTC.

This clone was counted a single time. This rearrangement joins TRBV27 to TRBJ2-1; the match to TRBD2 covers 10 bases. Unmatched junction bases numbered 9, after V lost 2 bases and J lost 5 bases. CDR1 MNHEY and CDR2 SMNVEV come from the germline V gene (reference sequence). CDR3 length: 17 amino acids. The CDR3, as DNA: TGTGCCAGCAGTTTAACCGCTAGCGGGAGATGGAACAATGAGCAGTTCTTC. This encodes CASSLTASGRWNNEQFF.

The genes are TRBV5-5 and TRBJ2-7, with D uncertain. V lost 3 bases to trimming and J lost 3 bases, with 4 bases between them. This CDR3 region has 11 residues. CDR1 is SGHKS and CDR2 is YYEKEE in the germline V gene (reference sequence). This chain's CDR3 is CASSSGYEQYF. The CDR3 DNA reads TGTGCCAGCAGCTCGGGCTACGAGCAGTACTTC.

This sequence joins TRBV18 and TRBJ2-3; a weak D match, TRBD1 (6 bases). The CDR3 covers 14 residues. From germline, CDR1 is KGHSH and CDR2 LQKENI. V dropped 6 bases and J dropped 2 bases, with 12 bases sitting between them. CDR3 DNA sequence: TGTGCCAGCTCCCTCGGGACACACACAGATACGCAGTATTTT. As protein: CASSLGTHTDTQYF.

This clone was detected only a few times. The chain links TRBV30 to TRBJ1-1; D gene uncertain. Germline CDR1 GTSNPN, CDR2 SVGIG (reference sequence). This CDR3 comprises 11 residues. V was cut by 1 base and J by 10 bases, with 10 bases left in between. Written as DNA, the CDR3 is TGTGCCTGGAGTGCGACAATCGGAGCTTTCTTT. This sequence encodes CAWSATIGAFF.

This clone is a singleton in its sample. The chain has TRBV7-2 and TRBJ2-1, with 11 nucleotides matching TRBD2. The ends lost 5 bases at V and 9 bases at J; junction bases unmatched: 12. The germline CDR1 and CDR2 sequences are SGHTA and FQGNSA. CDR3 length equals 16 residues. DNA for the CDR3: TGTGCCAGCAGCCCCATAGCGGGAGGGCCTTCTGGTGAGCAGTTCTTC. The encoded protein is CASSPIAGGPSGEQFF.